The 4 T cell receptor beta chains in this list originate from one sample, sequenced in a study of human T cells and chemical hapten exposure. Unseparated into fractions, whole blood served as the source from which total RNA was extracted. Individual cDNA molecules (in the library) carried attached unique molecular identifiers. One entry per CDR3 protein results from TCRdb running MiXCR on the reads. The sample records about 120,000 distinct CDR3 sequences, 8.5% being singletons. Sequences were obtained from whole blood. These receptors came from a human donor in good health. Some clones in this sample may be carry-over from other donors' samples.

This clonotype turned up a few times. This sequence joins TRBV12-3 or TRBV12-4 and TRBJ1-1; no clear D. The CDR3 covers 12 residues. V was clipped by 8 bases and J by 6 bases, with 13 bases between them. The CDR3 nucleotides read TGTGCCAGCGAGACACGGAATCCTGAAGCTTTCTTT. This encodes CASETRNPEAFF.

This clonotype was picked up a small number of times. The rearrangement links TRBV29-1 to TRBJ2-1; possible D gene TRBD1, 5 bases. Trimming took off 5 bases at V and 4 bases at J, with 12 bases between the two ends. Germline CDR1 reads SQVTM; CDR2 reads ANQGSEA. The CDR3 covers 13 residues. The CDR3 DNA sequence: TGCAGCGTTTCAGGGCAGCCTTACAATGAGCAGTTCTTC. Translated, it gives CSVSGQPYNEQFF.

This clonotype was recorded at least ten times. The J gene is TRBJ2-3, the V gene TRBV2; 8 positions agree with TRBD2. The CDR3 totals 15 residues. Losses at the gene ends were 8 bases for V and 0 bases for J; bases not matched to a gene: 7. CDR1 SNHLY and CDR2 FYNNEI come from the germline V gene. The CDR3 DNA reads TGTGCCAGCTCCCCATCTAGCGGGAGCACAGATACGCAGTATTTT. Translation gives CASSPSSGSTDTQYF.

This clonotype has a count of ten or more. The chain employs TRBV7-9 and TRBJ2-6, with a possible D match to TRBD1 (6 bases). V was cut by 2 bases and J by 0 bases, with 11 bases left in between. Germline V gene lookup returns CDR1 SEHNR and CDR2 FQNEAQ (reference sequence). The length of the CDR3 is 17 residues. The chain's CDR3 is CASSLWGHFSGANVLTF. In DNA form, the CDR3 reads TGTGCCAGCAGCTTATGGGGACACTTCTCTGGGGCCAACGTCCTGACTTTC.